These T cell receptor beta chains were read from a single sample in a study of cytomegalovirus exposure and HLA in healthy donors. Assay: immunoSEQ multiplex PCR; the TCRdb copy retains only in-frame clones and omits some. The table records over 200,000 clones, more than 75% of them present only once. Input material: PBMCs. Every receptor here comes from a human donor in good health. Each CDR3 is given with its conserved first and last residue. Fields, in order: V gene, J gene, D gene, clone size, CDR3 protein, CDR3 DNA. The D gene is left open where the match is weak. Clone size is stated in some rows and not others, as once, few, many or a class when expanded.

>TRBV19|TRBJ1-1|TRBD1|once
CASSPTPGQLNTEAFF
TGTGCCAGTAGTCCTACGCCGGGACAGCTAAACACTGAAGCTTTCTTT
>TRBV11-2|TRBJ2-3|TRBD2|few
CASSTLAGLREDTQYF
TGTGCCAGCAGCACTCTAGCGGGACTTCGGGAGGATACGCAGTATTTT
>TRBV7-9|TRBJ2-5|TRBD1|-
CASSLGPGGRETQYF
TGTGCCAGCAGCTTAGGTCCAGGGGGCAGGGAGACCCAGTACTTC
>TRBV28|TRBJ1-1|-|-
CASTAPNRGAEAFF
TGTGCCAGCACCGCCCCGAACCGGGGGGCTGAAGCTTTCTTT
>TRBV28|TRBJ1-1|TRBD1|-
CASRTDSTGETEAFF
TGTGCCAGCAGAACCGATAGCACAGGGGAAACTGAAGCTTTCTTT
>TRBV7-6|TRBJ1-3|-|-
CASSLLSGNTIYF
TGTGCCAGCAGCTTACTCTCTGGAAACACCATATATTTT
>TRBV20-1|TRBJ2-3|-|once
CSARAADTQYF
TGCAGTGCTAGGGCGGCAGATACGCAGTATTTT
>TRBV7-9|TRBJ2-1|-|-
CASSLARMAGSSGNEQFF
TGTGCCAGCAGCTTAGCGCGTATGGCAGGTTCATCGGGGAATGAGCAGTTCTTC
>TRBV5-4|TRBJ2-7|-|once
CASSLGRTASYEQYF
TGTGCCAGCAGCTTGGGAAGGACAGCTTCCTACGAGCAGTACTTC
>TRBV2|TRBJ2-3|-|-
CASRRLALESDTQYF
TGTGCCAGCAGACGACTGGCCCTTGAGTCGGATACGCAGTATTTT
>TRBV6-6|TRBJ1-2|-|-
CASSQMGAWGYTF
TGTGCCAGCAGCCAGATGGGGGCTTGGGGCTACACCTTC
>TRBV7-2|TRBJ2-3|-|-
CASSSNTDTQYF
TGTGCCAGCAGCTCAAACACAGATACGCAGTATTTT
>TRBV5-4|TRBJ2-3|TRBD1|-
CASYLRGRTDTQYF
TGTGCCAGTTACCTAAGGGGGCGCACAGATACGCAGTATTTT
>TRBV4-3|TRBJ2-1|TRBD1|-
CASSQESGTDYNEQFF
TGCGCCAGCAGCCAAGAATCCGGGACAGACTACAATGAGCAGTTCTTC
>TRBV6-5|TRBJ1-6|-|-
CASSYSGARDSPLHF
TGTGCCAGCAGTTACTCGGGGGCCAGAGATTCACCCCTCCACTTT
>TRBV7-9|TRBJ1-2|-|-
CASSLETEESYGYTF
TGTGCCAGCAGCTTAGAGACAGAGGAAAGCTATGGCTACACCTTC
>TRBV29-1|TRBJ1-2|-|-
CSAAGMGGYTF
TGCAGCGCCGCAGGGATGGGTGGCTACACCTTC
>TRBV28|TRBJ2-7|TRBD1|-
CASSTGTGLYEQYF
TGTGCCAGCAGCACCGGGACAGGGTTGTACGAGCAGTACTTC
>TRBV6-5|TRBJ2-5|TRBD2|-
CASSFGLAGRETQYF
TGTGCCAGCAGTTTCGGACTAGCGGGAAGAGAGACCCAGTACTTC
>TRBV18|TRBJ2-1|TRBD2|once
CASSPYSTSGTSSYNEQFF
TGTGCCAGCTCACCGTACTCGACTAGCGGGACTAGCTCCTACAATGAGCAGTTCTTC